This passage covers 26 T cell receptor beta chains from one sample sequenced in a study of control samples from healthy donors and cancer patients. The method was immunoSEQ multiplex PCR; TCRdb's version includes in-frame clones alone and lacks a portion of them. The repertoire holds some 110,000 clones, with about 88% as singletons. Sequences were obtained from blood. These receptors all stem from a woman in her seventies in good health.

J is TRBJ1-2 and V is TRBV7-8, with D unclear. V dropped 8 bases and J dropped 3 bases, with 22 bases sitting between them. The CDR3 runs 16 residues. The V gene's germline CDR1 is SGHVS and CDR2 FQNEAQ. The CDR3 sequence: CASQSEGNPLYYGYTF. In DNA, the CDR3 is TGTGCCAGCCAGTCAGAGGGTAACCCCCTATACTATGGCTACACCTTC.

CDR3 DNA sequence: TGTGCCAGCAGAGAGACAGGGGACACCGGGGAGCTGTTTTTT. Protein product: CASRETGDTGELFF. The rearrangement links TRBV6-5 to TRBJ2-2, with 8 bases identical to TRBD1. Looked up from germline, CDR1 is MNHEY and CDR2 is SVGAGI. The CDR3 is 14 residues long. After removal of 6 bases from V and 3 bases from J, the junction contained 3 bases not matched to a gene.

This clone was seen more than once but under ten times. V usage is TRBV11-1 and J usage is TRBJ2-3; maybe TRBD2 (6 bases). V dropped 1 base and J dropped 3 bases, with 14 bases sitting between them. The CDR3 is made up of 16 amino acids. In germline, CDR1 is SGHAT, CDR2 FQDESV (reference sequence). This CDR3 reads CASSLDSGVITDTQYF. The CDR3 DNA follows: TGTGCCAGCAGCTTAGACTCGGGGGTTATAACAGATACGCAGTATTTT.

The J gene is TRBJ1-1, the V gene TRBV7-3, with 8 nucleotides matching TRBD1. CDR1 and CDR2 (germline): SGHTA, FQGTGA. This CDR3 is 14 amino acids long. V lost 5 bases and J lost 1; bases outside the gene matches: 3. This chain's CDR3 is CASSRTGQNTEAFF. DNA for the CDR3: TGTGCCAGCAGCCGGACAGGGCAGAACACTGAAGCTTTCTTT.

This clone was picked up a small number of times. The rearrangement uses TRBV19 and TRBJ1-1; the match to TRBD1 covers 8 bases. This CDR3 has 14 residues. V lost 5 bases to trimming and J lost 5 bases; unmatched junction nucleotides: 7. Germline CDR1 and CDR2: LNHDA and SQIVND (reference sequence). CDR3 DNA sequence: TGTGCCAGTAGTCCGAGGACAGGGAGGACTGAAGCTTTCTTT. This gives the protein CASSPRTGRTEAFF.

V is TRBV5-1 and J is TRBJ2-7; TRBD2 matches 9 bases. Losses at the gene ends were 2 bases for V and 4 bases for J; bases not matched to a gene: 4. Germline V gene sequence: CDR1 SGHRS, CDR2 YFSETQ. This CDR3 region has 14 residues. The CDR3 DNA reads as TGCGCCAGCAGCTTCGTAGCGGGGGCGTACGAGCAGTACTTC. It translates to CASSFVAGAYEQYF.

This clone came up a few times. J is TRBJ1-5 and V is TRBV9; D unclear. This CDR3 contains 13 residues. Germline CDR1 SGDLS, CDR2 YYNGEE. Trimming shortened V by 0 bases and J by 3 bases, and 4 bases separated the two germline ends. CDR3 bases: TGTGCCAGCAGCGTAGCCCCCAATCAGCCCCAGCATTTT. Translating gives CASSVAPNQPQHF.

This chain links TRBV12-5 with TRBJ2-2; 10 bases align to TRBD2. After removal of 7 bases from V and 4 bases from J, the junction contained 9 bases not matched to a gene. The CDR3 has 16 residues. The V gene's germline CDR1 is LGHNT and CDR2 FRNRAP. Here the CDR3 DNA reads TGTGCTAGTGCCCTAGGAGCGGGGGGGAGCACCGGGGAGCTGTTTTTT. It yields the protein CASALGAGGSTGELFF.

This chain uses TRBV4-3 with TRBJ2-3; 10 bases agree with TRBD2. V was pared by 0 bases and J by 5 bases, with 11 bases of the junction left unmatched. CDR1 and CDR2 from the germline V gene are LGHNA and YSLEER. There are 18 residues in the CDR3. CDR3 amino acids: CASSQEGPSGGIRDTQYF. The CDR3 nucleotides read TGCGCCAGCAGCCAAGAGGGGCCTAGCGGGGGAATACGAGATACGCAGTATTTT.

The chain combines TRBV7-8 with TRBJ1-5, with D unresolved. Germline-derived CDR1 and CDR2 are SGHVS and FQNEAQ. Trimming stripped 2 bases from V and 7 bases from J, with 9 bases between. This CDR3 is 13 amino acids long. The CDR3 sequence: CASSLSKGQPQHF. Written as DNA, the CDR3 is TGTGCCAGCAGCTTAAGTAAAGGGCAGCCCCAGCATTTT.

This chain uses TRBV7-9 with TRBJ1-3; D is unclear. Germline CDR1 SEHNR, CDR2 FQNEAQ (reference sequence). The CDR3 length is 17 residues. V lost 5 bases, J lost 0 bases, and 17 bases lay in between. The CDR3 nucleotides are TGTGCCAGCAGCGGGCAAAGTCGGACGCTCTCTGGAAACACCATATATTTT. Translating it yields CASSGQSRTLSGNTIYF.

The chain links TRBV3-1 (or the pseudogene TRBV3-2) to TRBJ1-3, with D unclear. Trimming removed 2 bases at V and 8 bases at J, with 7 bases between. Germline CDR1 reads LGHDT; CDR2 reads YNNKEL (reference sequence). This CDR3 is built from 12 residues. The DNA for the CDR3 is TGTGCCAGCAGCCAATTCGGGGACACCATATATTTT. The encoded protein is CASSQFGDTIYF.

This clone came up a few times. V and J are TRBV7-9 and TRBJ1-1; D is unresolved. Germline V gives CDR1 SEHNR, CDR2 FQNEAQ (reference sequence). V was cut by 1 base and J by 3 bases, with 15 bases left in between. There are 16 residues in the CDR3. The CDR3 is CASSLDIRNLDTEAFF. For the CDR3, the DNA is TGTGCCAGCAGCTTAGATATACGGAATTTAGACACTGAAGCTTTCTTT.

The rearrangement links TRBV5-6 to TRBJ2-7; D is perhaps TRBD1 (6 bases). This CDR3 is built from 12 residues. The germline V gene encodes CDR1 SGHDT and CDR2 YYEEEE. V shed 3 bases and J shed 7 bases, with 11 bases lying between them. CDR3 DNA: TGTGCCAGCAGCTACAGGGTTAATGAGCAGTACTTC. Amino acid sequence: CASSYRVNEQYF.

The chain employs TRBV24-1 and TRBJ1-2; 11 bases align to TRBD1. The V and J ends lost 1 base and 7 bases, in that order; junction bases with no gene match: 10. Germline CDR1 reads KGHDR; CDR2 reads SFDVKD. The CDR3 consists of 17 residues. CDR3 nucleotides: TGTGCCACCAGTGATTTCTCGAAGGGACAGGGGGAAGGTGGCTACACCTTC. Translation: CATSDFSKGQGEGGYTF.

CDR3 amino acids: CASSLVREWGQETQYF. The CDR3 nucleotides read TGCGCCAGCAGCTTGGTCCGGGAGTGGGGCCAAGAGACCCAGTACTTC. The chain carries TRBV5-1 and TRBJ2-5, with D perhaps TRBD2 (6 bases). The V end lost 0 bases, the J end lost 1 base, and 13 bases lay between the germline ends. Germline CDR1 SGHRS, CDR2 YFSETQ. The CDR3 runs to 16 residues.

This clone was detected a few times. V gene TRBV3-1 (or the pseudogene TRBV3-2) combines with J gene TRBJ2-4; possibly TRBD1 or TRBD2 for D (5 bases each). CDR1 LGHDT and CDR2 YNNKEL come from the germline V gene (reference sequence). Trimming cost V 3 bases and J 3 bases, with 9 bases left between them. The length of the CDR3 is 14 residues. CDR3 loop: CASSQGTVKNIQYF. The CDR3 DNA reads TGTGCCAGCAGCCAGGGGACGGTCAAAAACATTCAGTACTTC.

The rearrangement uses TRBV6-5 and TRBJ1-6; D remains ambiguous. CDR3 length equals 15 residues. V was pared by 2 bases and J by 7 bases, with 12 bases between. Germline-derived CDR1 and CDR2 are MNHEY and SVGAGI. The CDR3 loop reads CASSYLGQANSPLHF. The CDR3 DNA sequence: TGTGCCAGCAGTTACCTCGGGCAGGCCAATTCACCCCTCCACTTT.

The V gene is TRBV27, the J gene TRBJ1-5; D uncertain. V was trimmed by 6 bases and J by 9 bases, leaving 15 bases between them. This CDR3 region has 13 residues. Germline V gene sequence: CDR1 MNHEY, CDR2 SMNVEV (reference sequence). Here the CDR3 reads CASSHSPVGPQHF. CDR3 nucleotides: TGTGCCAGCAGCCACTCTCCGGTGGGGCCCCAGCATTTT.

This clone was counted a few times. The CDR3 sequence: CASSVTSGVTYEQYF. The CDR3 nucleotides are TGTGCCAGCAGCGTCACGTCGGGGGTAACCTACGAGCAGTACTTC. The J gene is TRBJ2-7, the V gene TRBV9, with D possibly TRBD2 on 6 matching bases. CDR1 and CDR2 (germline): SGDLS, YYNGEE. This CDR3 region has 15 residues. Trimming cost V 2 bases and J 2 bases, with 14 bases left between them.

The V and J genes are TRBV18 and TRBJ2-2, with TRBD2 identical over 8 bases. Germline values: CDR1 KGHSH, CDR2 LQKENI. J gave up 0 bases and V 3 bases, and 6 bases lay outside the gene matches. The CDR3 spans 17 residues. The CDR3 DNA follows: TGTGCCAGCTCACCTAACAGCGGGGGCCCGAACACCGGGGAGCTGTTTTTT. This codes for CASSPNSGGPNTGELFF.

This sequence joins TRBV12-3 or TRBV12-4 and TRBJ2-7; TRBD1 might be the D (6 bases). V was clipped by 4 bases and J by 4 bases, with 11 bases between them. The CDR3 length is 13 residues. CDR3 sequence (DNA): TGTGCCAGCAGTTCCAACAGGGAATACGAGCAGTACTTC. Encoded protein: CASSSNREYEQYF.

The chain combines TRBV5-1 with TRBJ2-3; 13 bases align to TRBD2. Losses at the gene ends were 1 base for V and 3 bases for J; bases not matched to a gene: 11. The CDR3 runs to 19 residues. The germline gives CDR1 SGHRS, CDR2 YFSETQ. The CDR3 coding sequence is TGCGCCAGCAGCTTGTGGGGCGAGGGACTAGCGGGGAGAACAGATACGCAGTATTTT. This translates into CASSLWGEGLAGRTDTQYF.

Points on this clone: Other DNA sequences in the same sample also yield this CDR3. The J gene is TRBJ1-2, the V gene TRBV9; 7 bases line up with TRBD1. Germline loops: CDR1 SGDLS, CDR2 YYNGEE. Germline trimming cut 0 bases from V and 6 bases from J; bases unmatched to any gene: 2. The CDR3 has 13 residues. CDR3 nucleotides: TGTGCCAGCAGCGTAGGACAGGGAGATGGCTACACCTTC. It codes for CASSVGQGDGYTF.

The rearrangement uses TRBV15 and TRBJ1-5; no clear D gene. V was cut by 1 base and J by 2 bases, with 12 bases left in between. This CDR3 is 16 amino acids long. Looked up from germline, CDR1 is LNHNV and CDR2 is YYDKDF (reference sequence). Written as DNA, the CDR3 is TGTGCCACCAGCAGAGGCGGTCGGGCTGGCAATCAGCCCCAGCATTTT. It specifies CATSRGGRAGNQPQHF.

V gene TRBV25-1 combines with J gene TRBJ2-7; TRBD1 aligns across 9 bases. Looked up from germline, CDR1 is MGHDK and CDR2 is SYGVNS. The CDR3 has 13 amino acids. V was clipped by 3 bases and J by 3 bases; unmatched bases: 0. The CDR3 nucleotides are TGTGCCAGCAGTGAGACAGGGGGCTACGAGCAGTACTTC. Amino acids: CASSETGGYEQYF.